This T cell receptor beta chain was captured in a study of blood T cell repertoires in COVID-19. Across the whole study: Sites across the United States, Italy and Spain contributed samples from acute and convalescent COVID-19.

Sequencing used immunoSEQ multiplex PCR; TCRdb keeps in-frame clones, though not all of them. In the table there are tens of thousands of clones, 65% to 85% of which are singletons. The CDR3 runs 19 residues. The V gene end was trimmed by 8 bases and the J gene end by 6 bases; junction bases not matched to a gene: 15. CDR1 is MDHEN and CDR2 is SYDVKM in the germline V gene. The count of this clone is one. The V and J genes are TRBV28 and TRBJ2-2; TRBD2 matches at 16 bases. The sample comprised peripheral blood. The clonotype was recovered from a human donor with active or convalescent COVID-19. The donor label of this sample is uncertain. This chain's CDR3 is CASQSGGLAGGFVAGELFF. The CDR3 coding sequence is TGTGCCAGCCAATCGGGGGGACTAGCGGGAGGGTTTGTCGCCGGGGAGCTGTTTTTT. The whole variable domain, remainder taken from reference TRBV28 and TRBJ2-2, is DVKVTQSSRYLVKRTGEKVFLECVQDMDHENMFWYRQDPGLGLRLIYFSYDVKMKEKGDIPEGYSVSREKKERFSLILESASTNQTSMYLCASQSGGLAGGFVAGELFFGEGSRLTVL.